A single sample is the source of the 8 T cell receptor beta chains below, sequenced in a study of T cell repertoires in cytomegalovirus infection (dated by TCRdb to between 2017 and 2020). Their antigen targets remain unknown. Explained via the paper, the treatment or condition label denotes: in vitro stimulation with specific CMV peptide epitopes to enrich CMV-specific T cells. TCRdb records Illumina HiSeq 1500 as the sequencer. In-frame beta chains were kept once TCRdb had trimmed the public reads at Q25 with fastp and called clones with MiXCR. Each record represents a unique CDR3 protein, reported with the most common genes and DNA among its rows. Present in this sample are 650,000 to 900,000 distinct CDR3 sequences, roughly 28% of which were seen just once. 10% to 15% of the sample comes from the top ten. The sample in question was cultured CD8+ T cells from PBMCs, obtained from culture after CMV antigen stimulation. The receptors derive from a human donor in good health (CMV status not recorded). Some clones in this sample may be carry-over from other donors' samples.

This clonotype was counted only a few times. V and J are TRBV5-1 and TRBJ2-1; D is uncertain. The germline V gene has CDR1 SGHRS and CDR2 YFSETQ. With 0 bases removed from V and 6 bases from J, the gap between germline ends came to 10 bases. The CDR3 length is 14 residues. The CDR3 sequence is CASSLGAPGNEQFF. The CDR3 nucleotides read TGCGCCAGCAGCTTGGGTGCCCCCGGCAATGAGCAGTTCTTC.

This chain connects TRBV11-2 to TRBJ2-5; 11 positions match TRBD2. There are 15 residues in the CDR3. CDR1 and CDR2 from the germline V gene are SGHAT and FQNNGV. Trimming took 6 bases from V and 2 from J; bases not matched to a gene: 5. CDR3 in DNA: TGTGCCAGCAGGCTAGCGGGGGGCATACAAGAGACCCAGTACTTC. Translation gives CASRLAGGIQETQYF.

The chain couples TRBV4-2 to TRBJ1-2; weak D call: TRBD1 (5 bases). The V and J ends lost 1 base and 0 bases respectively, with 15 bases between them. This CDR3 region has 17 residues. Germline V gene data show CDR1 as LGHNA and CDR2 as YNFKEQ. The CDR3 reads CASSQAYLREANYGYTF. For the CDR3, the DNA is TGTGCCAGCAGCCAAGCCTATCTCAGGGAGGCTAACTATGGCTACACCTTC.

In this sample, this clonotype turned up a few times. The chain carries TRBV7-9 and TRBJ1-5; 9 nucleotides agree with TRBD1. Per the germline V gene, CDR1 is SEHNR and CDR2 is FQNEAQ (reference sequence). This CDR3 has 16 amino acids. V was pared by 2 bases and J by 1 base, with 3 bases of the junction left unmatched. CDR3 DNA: TGTGCCAGCAGCTTAACAGGGGGCAAGAGCAATCAGCCCCAGCATTTT. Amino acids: CASSLTGGKSNQPQHF. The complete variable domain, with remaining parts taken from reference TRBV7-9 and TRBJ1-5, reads DTGVSQNPRHKITKRGQNVTFRCDPISEHNRLYWYRQTLGQGPEFLTYFQNEAQLEKSRLLSDRFSAERPKGSFSTLEIQRTEQGDSAMYLCASSLTGGKSNQPQHFGDGTRLSIL.

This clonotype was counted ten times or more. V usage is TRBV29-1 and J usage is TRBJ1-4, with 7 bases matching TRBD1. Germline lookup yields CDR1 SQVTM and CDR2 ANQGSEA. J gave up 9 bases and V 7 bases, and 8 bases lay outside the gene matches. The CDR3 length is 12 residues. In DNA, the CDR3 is TGCAGCGCGGGACAGACAAGAAAAAAACTGTTTTTT. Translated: CSAGQTRKKLFF.

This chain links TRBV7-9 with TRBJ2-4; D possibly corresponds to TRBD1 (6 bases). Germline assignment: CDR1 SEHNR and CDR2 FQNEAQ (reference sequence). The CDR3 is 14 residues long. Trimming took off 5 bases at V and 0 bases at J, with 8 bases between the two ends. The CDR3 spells CASSLQGAKNIQYF. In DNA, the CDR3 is TGTGCCAGCAGCCTACAGGGAGCCAAAAACATTCAGTACTTC.

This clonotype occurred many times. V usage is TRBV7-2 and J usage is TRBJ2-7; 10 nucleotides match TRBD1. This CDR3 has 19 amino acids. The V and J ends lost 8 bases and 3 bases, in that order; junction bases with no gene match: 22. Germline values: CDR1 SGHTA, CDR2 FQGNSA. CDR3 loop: CASPRRDRGFRVYVYEQYV. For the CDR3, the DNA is TGTGCCAGCCCTCGCCGGGACAGGGGATTTCGGGTGTATGTCTACGAGCAGTACGTC.

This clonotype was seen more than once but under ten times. The DNA for the CDR3 is TGTGCCAGCAGTGAAGCTGGGCCGGGAAGGTACAATGAGCAGTTCTTC. As protein: CASSEAGPGRYNEQFF. The chain is built from TRBV6-1 and TRBJ2-1; TRBD2 is a possible D gene (5 bases). Looked up from germline, CDR1 is MNHNS and CDR2 is SASEGT. Between the trimmed V and J ends, which lost 0 bases and 4 bases, there was a span of 13 bases. The CDR3 length is 16 residues.